What follows are 18 T cell receptor beta chains derived from one specimen sequenced in a study of blood T cells in healthy people across ages. The second PCR ran roughly 6 to 11 cycles with a sample-barcoded 5' primer and J-beta primers. MiXCR, run by TCRdb on the 5' RACE reads, gives a single entry per CDR3 protein. The data hold 920,000 or so distinct CDR3 sequences, with 35% to 55% observed a single time. Sequenced sample: blood. These receptors originate from a woman aged 60-70 years in good health.

This chain connects TRBV2 to TRBJ1-2; weak D call: TRBD1 (6 bases). This CDR3 is 12 amino acids long. CDR1 is SNHLY, CDR2 FYNNEI, per germline. Trimming shortened V by 6 bases and J by 5 bases, and 10 bases separated the two germline ends. Here the CDR3 reads CASRQGTYGYTF. CDR3 in DNA: TGTGCCAGCAGACAGGGAACTTATGGCTACACCTTC.

This clonotype was recorded a few times. This sequence joins TRBV7-2 and TRBJ1-4, with D possibly being TRBD1 (5 bases). Germline CDR1 SGHTA, CDR2 FQGNSA. Trimming removed 7 bases at V and 6 bases at J, with 18 bases between. CDR3 length equals 15 residues. CDR3 nucleotides: TGTGCCAGCAAAAAGGTGGACATCCGGGATGAAAAACTGTTTTTT. This codes for CASKKVDIRDEKLFF.

This clonotype was picked up one time. One junction end does not reproduce the germline sequence, and a read error may be involved. This chain connects TRBV20-1 to TRBJ2-1, with 11 nucleotides matching TRBD2. This CDR3 region has 14 residues. Germline CDR1 and CDR2: DFQATT and SNEGSKA (reference sequence). CDR3 DNA sequence: TGCTGTGCTAATAGCGGGAGGGCCAGGAATGAGCAGTTCTTC. This codes for CCANSGRARNEQFF.

The J gene is TRBJ2-5, the V gene TRBV6-5; TRBD2 is a possible D gene (5 bases). Germline assignment: CDR1 MNHEY and CDR2 SVGAGI. The CDR3 is 14 residues long. V shed 7 bases and J shed 11 bases, with 23 bases lying between them. In nucleotides, the CDR3 is TGTGCCAGCATAGGGTGGCAGAACGGCTGGGAGCAGTACTTC. Its translation is CASIGWQNGWEQYF.

The CDR3 reads CAINRQGTYEQYF. CDR3 nucleotides: TGTGCCATCAATCGACAGGGTACCTACGAGCAGTACTTC. This chain connects TRBV10-3 to TRBJ2-5; 7 bases agree with TRBD1. Matching the DNA end better, TRBJ2-7 makes the J call doubtful. In germline, CDR1 is ENHRY, CDR2 SYGVKD. The CDR3 is made up of 13 amino acids.

The chain is built from TRBV20-1 and TRBJ2-5, with 11 bases aligning to TRBD2. Germline-derived CDR1 and CDR2 are DFQATT and SNEGSKA (reference sequence). The V and J ends lost 2 bases and 11 bases, in that order; junction bases with no gene match: 16. CDR3 size: 16 residues. For the CDR3, the DNA is TGCAGTGCTAGACCTCTAGCGGGAGGTCTATGGAATGAGCAGTACTTC. Encoded protein: CSARPLAGGLWNEQYF.

This clonotype came up once. A junction end diverges from the germline sequence, so it may reflect a read error. J is TRBJ1-1 and V is TRBV2; D perhaps matches TRBD1 (5 bases). There are 14 residues in the CDR3. Germline loops: CDR1 SNHLY, CDR2 FYNNEI. The CDR3 DNA follows: TGTGCCAGCAGTGAAGTCGGCAGGGCCACTGGAGCTTTCTTT. Translating gives CASSEVGRATGAFF.

This clonotype was detected only a few times. V is TRBV28 and J is TRBJ2-3; the D gene is possibly TRBD1 (6 bases). V was shortened by 5 bases and J by 6 bases, with 12 bases between the two germline ends. The CDR3 runs to 13 residues. Germline values: CDR1 MDHEN, CDR2 SYDVKM. The chain's CDR3 is CASSPTGQDTQYF. The CDR3 nucleotides are TGTGCCAGCAGTCCTACAGGACAGGATACGCAGTATTTT.

The V gene is TRBV20-1, the J gene TRBJ2-4; D perhaps matches TRBD2 (5 bases). The V end lost 7 bases, the J end lost 3 bases, and 19 bases lay between the germline ends. The CDR3 is 15 residues long. Germline V gene sequence: CDR1 DFQATT, CDR2 SNEGSKA (reference sequence). The CDR3 protein is CSVSRRRAGKNIQYF. DNA for the CDR3: TGCAGTGTATCTCGCAGGCGGGCGGGCAAAAACATTCAGTACTTC.

The chain carries TRBV20-1 and TRBJ2-1; TRBD2 matches at 12 bases. V dropped 7 bases and J dropped 6; count of bases not matched to a gene: 10. The CDR3 has 15 amino acids. Per germline, CDR1 DFQATT and CDR2 SNEGSKA (reference sequence). The CDR3 nucleotides read TGCAGTGTTGATTCTAGCGGGAGGGACGGCAATGAGCAGTTCTTC. It specifies CSVDSSGRDGNEQFF.

V gene TRBV29-1 combines with J gene TRBJ2-7; weak D call: TRBD2 (6 bases). Trimming shortened V by 3 bases and J by 0 bases, and 9 bases separated the two germline ends. CDR3 size: 13 residues. Germline V gene lookup returns CDR1 SQVTM and CDR2 ANQGSEA. The CDR3 DNA reads as TGCAGCGTTGATGGGGACTTCTCCTACGAGCAGTACTTC. Its protein product is CSVDGDFSYEQYF.

This chain connects TRBV20-1 to TRBJ2-5; D call uncertain. Trimming shortened V by 4 bases and J by 11 bases, and 14 bases separated the two germline ends. The CDR3 is 11 residues long. Germline-derived CDR1 and CDR2 are DFQATT and SNEGSKA (reference sequence). DNA of the CDR3: TGCAGTGCTACCCACCCAACCGGGCAGTACTTC. Its translation is CSATHPTGQYF.

This chain joins TRBV5-1 and TRBJ1-2; the D gene is possibly TRBD1 (6 bases). The germline V gene has CDR1 SGHRS and CDR2 YFSETQ. The CDR3 length is 14 residues. Trimming pared 3 bases from V and 8 bases from J, leaving 17 bases between. The CDR3 sequence is CASSSSETGLGYTF. DNA for the CDR3: TGCGCCAGCAGCTCCTCTGAAACAGGGCTCGGCTACACCTTC.

On this clonotype itself: This clone may be a read error of a much larger clone one base away. V and J are TRBV29-1 and TRBJ2-4; 10 nucleotides match TRBD1. The J call could be wrong; TRBJ2-5 is a better fit for the DNA end. The length of the CDR3 is 11 residues. Germline CDR1 and CDR2: SQVTM and ANQGSEA. CDR3 sequence: CSVDRGQTQYF. CDR3 nucleotides: TGCAGCGTCGACAGGGGGCAGACCCAGTACTTC.

The V call is TRBV28, the J call TRBJ2-4, with TRBD1 matching over 9 bases. With 3 bases clipped from V and 2 bases from J, the junction kept 5 bases outside the gene matches. The V gene's germline CDR1 is MDHEN and CDR2 SYDVKM. This CDR3 comprises 16 residues. CDR3 amino acids: CASSLLGQGTKNIQYF. CDR3 coding DNA: TGTGCCAGCAGTTTGCTCGGACAGGGGACCAAAAACATTCAGTACTTC.

V usage is TRBV27 and J usage is TRBJ2-3; a possible D gene is TRBD2 (6 bases). The germline gives CDR1 MNHEY, CDR2 SMNVEV (reference sequence). V was pared by 5 bases and J by 4 bases, with 25 bases between. The CDR3 length is 18 residues. Here the CDR3 reads CASSPPGIGTHFSDTQYF. CDR3 nucleotides: TGTGCCAGCAGTCCGCCGGGAATCGGGACTCACTTTTCAGATACGCAGTATTTT.

This chain connects TRBV5-1 to TRBJ1-1; TRBD1 matches 8 bases. Germline values: CDR1 SGHRS, CDR2 YFSETQ. Germline trimming cut 2 bases from V and 6 bases from J; bases unmatched to any gene: 12. The CDR3 consists of 16 residues. CDR3 amino acids: CASSFRQTGEGAEAFF. The CDR3 coding sequence is TGCGCCAGCAGCTTCCGTCAGACAGGGGAAGGCGCTGAAGCTTTCTTT. Looking up the rest from reference TRBV5-1 and TRBJ1-1 gives the full variable domain: KAGVTQTPRYLIKTRGQQVTLSCSPISGHRSVSWYQQTPGQGLQFLFEYFSETQRNKGNFPGRFSGRQFSNSRSEMNVSTLELGDSALYLCASSFRQTGEGAEAFFGQGTRLTVV.

The V gene is TRBV2, the J gene TRBJ2-4; D call uncertain. Trimming took off 0 bases at V and 1 base at J, with 4 bases between the two ends. Germline CDR1 reads SNHLY; CDR2 reads FYNNEI. This CDR3 has 14 residues. CDR3 protein: CASSEAAAKNIQYF. In nucleotides, the CDR3 is TGTGCCAGCAGTGAAGCCGCCGCCAAAAACATTCAGTACTTC.